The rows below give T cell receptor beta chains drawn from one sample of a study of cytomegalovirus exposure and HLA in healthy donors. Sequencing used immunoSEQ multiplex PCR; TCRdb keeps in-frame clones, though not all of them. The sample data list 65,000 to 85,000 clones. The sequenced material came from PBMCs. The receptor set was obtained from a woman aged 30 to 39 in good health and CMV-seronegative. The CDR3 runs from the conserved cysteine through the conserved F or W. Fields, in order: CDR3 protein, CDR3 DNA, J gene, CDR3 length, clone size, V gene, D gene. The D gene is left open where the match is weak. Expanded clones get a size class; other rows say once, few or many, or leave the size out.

CDR3 protein: CASSPPAGAGNIQYF
CDR3 DNA: TGTGCCAGCTCACCCCCCGCGGGGGCCGGGAACATTCAGTACTTC
J gene: TRBJ2-4
CDR3 length: 15
clone size: NA
V gene: TRBV18
D gene: NA

CDR3 protein: CASSSGQATDTQYF
CDR3 DNA: TGTGCCAGCAGCTCGGGACAGGCCACAGATACGCAGTATTTT
J gene: TRBJ2-3
CDR3 length: 14
clone size: NA
V gene: TRBV7-9
D gene: TRBD1

CDR3 protein: CASSLGAGGEQYF
CDR3 DNA: TGTGCCAGCAGCTTAGGCGCAGGGGGCGAGCAGTACTTC
J gene: TRBJ2-7
CDR3 length: 13
clone size: NA
V gene: TRBV7-6
D gene: TRBD1

CDR3 protein: CASSRQGVINEKLFF
CDR3 DNA: TGTGCCAGCAGTAGACAGGGGGTTATTAATGAAAAACTGTTTTTT
J gene: TRBJ1-4
CDR3 length: 15
clone size: NA
V gene: TRBV25-1
D gene: TRBD1

CDR3 protein: CASSSGQGGGYTF
CDR3 DNA: TGCGCCAGCAGTTCCGGACAGGGGGGAGGCTACACCTTC
J gene: TRBJ1-2
CDR3 length: 13
clone size: NA
V gene: TRBV5-1
D gene: TRBD1

CDR3 protein: CSVATGGYGYTF
CDR3 DNA: TGCAGCGTTGCTACAGGGGGCTATGGCTACACCTTC
J gene: TRBJ1-2
CDR3 length: 12
clone size: NA
V gene: TRBV29-1
D gene: TRBD1

CDR3 protein: CASSSSYNSPLHF
CDR3 DNA: TGTGCCAGCAGTTCCAGTTATAATTCACCCCTCCACTTT
J gene: TRBJ1-6
CDR3 length: 13
clone size: NA
V gene: TRBV6-5
D gene: NA

CDR3 protein: CASSITVNTEAFF
CDR3 DNA: TGTGCCAGCAGTATAACAGTGAACACTGAAGCTTTCTTT
J gene: TRBJ1-1
CDR3 length: 13
clone size: NA
V gene: TRBV27
D gene: NA

CDR3 protein: CASSEDGYEQYF
CDR3 DNA: TGTGCCAGCAGTGAAGACGGCTACGAGCAGTACTTC
J gene: TRBJ2-7
CDR3 length: 12
clone size: NA
V gene: TRBV2
D gene: NA

CDR3 protein: CASRLRGGEWAPEGTGELFF
CDR3 DNA: TGTGCCAGCAGACTCAGGGGAGGGGAGTGGGCCCCGGAGGGCACCGGGGAGCTGTTTTTT
J gene: TRBJ2-2
CDR3 length: 20
clone size: NA
V gene: TRBV9
D gene: NA

CDR3 protein: CASSLTGGAGDTQYF
CDR3 DNA: TGTGCCAGCAGCCTGACAGGGGGCGCCGGAGATACGCAGTATTTT
J gene: TRBJ2-3
CDR3 length: 15
clone size: NA
V gene: TRBV5-6
D gene: TRBD1

CDR3 protein: CASSQYRGLTYGYTF
CDR3 DNA: TGTGCCAGCAGTCAATACAGGGGTCTCACCTATGGCTACACCTTC
J gene: TRBJ1-2
CDR3 length: 15
clone size: large
V gene: TRBV6-5
D gene: TRBD1

CDR3 protein: CASSPYTGELFF
CDR3 DNA: TGTGCCAGCAGCCCCTACACCGGGGAGCTGTTTTTT
J gene: TRBJ2-2
CDR3 length: 12
clone size: NA
V gene: TRBV9
D gene: NA

CDR3 protein: CASSDTASNQPQHF
CDR3 DNA: TGTGCCAGCAGTGACACTGCAAGCAATCAGCCCCAGCATTTT
J gene: TRBJ1-5
CDR3 length: 14
clone size: NA
V gene: TRBV2
D gene: NA

CDR3 protein: CSVESGRGRQETQYF
CDR3 DNA: TGCAGCGTTGAGAGTGGGCGGGGCAGGCAAGAGACCCAGTACTTC
J gene: TRBJ2-5
CDR3 length: 15
clone size: NA
V gene: TRBV29-1
D gene: NA

CDR3 protein: CASSYGGAQFEQYF
CDR3 DNA: TGTGCCAGCAGTTACGGAGGCGCCCAGTTCGAGCAGTACTTC
J gene: TRBJ2-7
CDR3 length: 14
clone size: NA
V gene: TRBV6-5
D gene: NA

CDR3 protein: CAWSVLHLAGVWNTQYF
CDR3 DNA: TGTGCCTGGAGTGTACTCCACCTAGCGGGAGTATGGAATACGCAGTATTTT
J gene: TRBJ2-3
CDR3 length: 17
clone size: NA
V gene: TRBV30
D gene: TRBD2

CDR3 protein: CASSEPSGVGEKLFF
CDR3 DNA: TGTGCCAGCAGTGAACCCTCAGGGGTCGGTGAAAAACTGTTTTTT
J gene: TRBJ1-4
CDR3 length: 15
clone size: NA
V gene: TRBV25-1
D gene: NA

CDR3 protein: CASSYSKGDGRGFF
CDR3 DNA: TGTGCCAGCAGTTACTCGAAGGGGGACGGTCGCGGGTTCTTC
J gene: TRBJ2-1
CDR3 length: 14
clone size: NA
V gene: TRBV6-5
D gene: NA

CDR3 protein: CASSERTSGGEQYF
CDR3 DNA: TGTGCCAGCAGTGAGCGGACTAGCGGGGGGGAGCAGTACTTC
J gene: TRBJ2-7
CDR3 length: 14
clone size: NA
V gene: TRBV6-6
D gene: TRBD2

CDR3 protein: CASKGQGFNEQFF
CDR3 DNA: TGTGCCAGCAAGGGACAGGGCTTCAATGAGCAGTTCTTC
J gene: TRBJ2-1
CDR3 length: 13
clone size: NA
V gene: TRBV2
D gene: TRBD1

CDR3 protein: CSVAGGASYEQYF
CDR3 DNA: TGCAGCGTTGCTGGCGGGGCCTCCTACGAGCAGTACTTC
J gene: TRBJ2-7
CDR3 length: 13
clone size: NA
V gene: TRBV29-1
D gene: NA

CDR3 protein: CASRYREGTEAFF
CDR3 DNA: TGTGCCAGCAGATACAGGGAAGGCACTGAAGCTTTCTTT
J gene: TRBJ1-1
CDR3 length: 13
clone size: NA
V gene: TRBV7-2
D gene: NA

CDR3 protein: CASSGLAGGPGANVLTF
CDR3 DNA: TGTGCCAGCAGTGGACTAGCGGGAGGGCCTGGGGCCAACGTCCTGACTTTC
J gene: TRBJ2-6
CDR3 length: 17
clone size: NA
V gene: TRBV2
D gene: TRBD2

CDR3 protein: CASSYGESGYEQYF
CDR3 DNA: TGTGCCAGCAGTTACGGAGAGAGCGGCTACGAGCAGTACTTC
J gene: TRBJ2-7
CDR3 length: 14
clone size: NA
V gene: TRBV6-5
D gene: NA

CDR3 protein: CASSPHWGNEQYF
CDR3 DNA: TGTGCCAGCAGCCCACACTGGGGCAACGAGCAGTACTTC
J gene: TRBJ2-7
CDR3 length: 13
clone size: NA
V gene: TRBV28
D gene: NA

CDR3 protein: CASSLGQGRNNEQFF
CDR3 DNA: TGTGCCAGCAGCTTAGGGCAGGGAAGAAACAATGAGCAGTTCTTC
J gene: TRBJ2-1
CDR3 length: 15
clone size: NA
V gene: TRBV7-2
D gene: NA

CDR3 protein: CAWSGQGRETQYF
CDR3 DNA: TGTGCCTGGAGTGGGCAGGGTAGGGAGACCCAGTACTTC
J gene: TRBJ2-5
CDR3 length: 13
clone size: NA
V gene: TRBV30
D gene: NA